One and the same sample provided the 27 T cell receptor beta chains below, sequenced in a study of regulatory dendritic cells for organ transplantation. Sequencing was performed with immunoSEQ multiplex PCR; in TCRdb, only in-frame clones are kept and a portion is missing. Of roughly 20,000 clones listed, roughly four fifths are singletons. No antigens are known for them. Sorted subsets were CFSE-labeled and cultured roughly 5 days with allogeneic dendritic cells. Sequenced material: memory CD4+ T cells from blood cultured with regulatory dendritic cells. Subset given: CD45RO+ memory T cells. Source of these receptors: a human donor in good health.

This sequence joins TRBV7-2 and TRBJ2-5, with 8 positions matching TRBD2. Trimming at V came to 2 bases and at J to 5 bases, leaving 7 bases not matched to a gene. Germline V gene lookup returns CDR1 SGHTA and CDR2 FQGNSA. CDR3 size: 15 residues. The CDR3 bases are TGTGCCAGCAGCTTAAAGGGCGGGAGGTGGGAGACCCAGTACTTC. It translates to CASSLKGGRWETQYF.

The rearrangement joins TRBV4-1 to TRBJ1-4; a possible D gene is TRBD1 (5 bases). The CDR3 loop spans 16 amino acids. V lost 5 bases to trimming and J lost 6 bases, with 19 bases between them. The germline V gene encodes CDR1 MGHRA and CDR2 YSYEKL. The CDR3 loop reads CASSGRGGYEDEKLFF. The DNA for the CDR3 is TGCGCCAGCAGCGGACGGGGGGGATATGAGGATGAAAAACTGTTTTTT.

This chain joins TRBV20-1 and TRBJ1-1; a weak D match, TRBD1 (5 bases). This CDR3 region has 11 residues. Trimming left V 3 bases short and J 7 bases short, with 9 bases between. Germline V gene data show CDR1 as DFQATT and CDR2 as SNEGSKA (reference sequence). The CDR3 coding sequence is TGCAGTGCTAGTGGGGGGTTTGAAGCTTTCTTT. Its translation: CSASGGFEAFF.

The chain employs TRBV18 and TRBJ2-1, with 9 bases identical to TRBD2. J lost 6 bases, V lost 2 bases, and 8 bases had no gene match. This CDR3 region has 16 residues. CDR1 is KGHSH, CDR2 LQKENI, per germline. CDR3 sequence (DNA): TGTGCCAGCTCACCATCCCGGACTAGCGTTTCCAATGAGCAGTTCTTC. Translation: CASSPSRTSVSNEQFF.

This chain connects TRBV25-1 to TRBJ1-6, with D unclear. The CDR3 is 15 residues long. Trimming left V 5 bases short and J 6 bases short, with 14 bases between. Germline-derived CDR1 and CDR2 are MGHDK and SYGVNS. CDR3 nucleotide sequence: TGTGCCAGCAGTCCACCTTACAACCCTAATTCACCCCTCCACTTT. This encodes CASSPPYNPNSPLHF.

The chain joins TRBV14 to TRBJ1-1; D possibly corresponds to TRBD1 (5 bases). The length of the CDR3 is 16 residues. Germline V gives CDR1 SGHDN, CDR2 FVKESK. Trimming stripped 2 bases from V and 11 bases from J, with 24 bases between. Here the CDR3 reads CASSQTGKGGTIWAFF. The CDR3 bases are TGTGCCAGCAGCCAAACCGGAAAAGGAGGGACTATTTGGGCTTTCTTT.

J is TRBJ1-4 and V is TRBV6-6; D ambiguous. The CDR3 totals 15 residues. Germline CDR1 and CDR2: MNHNY and SVGAGI (reference sequence). The V end was cut by 0 bases, the J end by 5 bases, with 10 bases between. CDR3 nucleotide sequence: TGTGCCAGCAGTTACTCGTTAGGGTTAAATGAAAAACTGTTTTTT. This sequence encodes CASSYSLGLNEKLFF.

V is TRBV6-4 and J is TRBJ1-1; D uncertain. Per germline, CDR1 MRHNA and CDR2 SNTAGT. V lost 8 bases and J lost 3, with 22 bases in between. The CDR3 is 16 amino acids. CDR3 loop: CASPTRKGRKDTEAFF. CDR3 DNA sequence: TGTGCCAGCCCTACCAGGAAGGGAAGGAAGGACACTGAAGCTTTCTTT.

The rearrangement links TRBV4-2 to TRBJ2-5; 11 bases fit TRBD2. The CDR3 has 15 amino acids. V shed 4 bases, J shed 2 bases, and the junction held 3 bases outside the gene matches. Germline CDR1 LGHNA, CDR2 YNFKEQ. As DNA, the CDR3 is TGTGCCAGCAGCCGGGGGACTAGCGGACAAGAGACCCAGTACTTC. Residues: CASSRGTSGQETQYF.

The chain combines TRBV2 with TRBJ2-7; a weak D match, TRBD2 (6 bases). The germline V gene encodes CDR1 SNHLY and CDR2 FYNNEI. V gave up 4 bases and J gave up 0 bases, with 19 bases separating them. This CDR3 spans 17 amino acids. The CDR3 DNA reads TGTGCCAGCAGTGTACGCCGGGGGTTCTCTTTCTCCTACGAGCAGTACTTC. As protein: CASSVRRGFSFSYEQYF.

This chain connects TRBV19 to TRBJ1-5; D is perhaps TRBD1 (5 bases). Germline V gene sequence: CDR1 LNHDA, CDR2 SQIVND (reference sequence). V lost 7 bases, J lost 6 bases, and 25 bases lay in between. The CDR3 runs to 17 residues. The CDR3 reads CASTVLRGAPGGQPQHF. The CDR3 coding sequence is TGTGCCAGTACTGTGTTGAGGGGCGCCCCGGGAGGTCAGCCCCAGCATTTT.

This sequence joins TRBV19 and TRBJ2-1; the match to TRBD2 covers 8 bases. The J segment lost 9 bases and the V segment lost 7 bases, leaving 14 bases of the junction unmatched. CDR1 and CDR2 (germline): LNHDA, SQIVND (reference sequence). The CDR3 is 15 amino acids. The CDR3 DNA reads TGTGCCAGTAATAAAATCGGGACTAGAGTAGGTGAGCAGTTCTTC. Its translation: CASNKIGTRVGEQFF.

This clone was seen a handful of times. This sequence joins TRBV7-9 and TRBJ1-2; 8 bases agree with TRBD1. J was trimmed by 8 bases and V by 5 bases; bases with no gene match: 7. CDR1 is SEHNR and CDR2 is FQNEAQ in the germline V gene (reference sequence). This CDR3 contains 13 residues. CDR3 loop: CASSPQGEKGYTF. The CDR3 DNA reads as TGTGCCAGCAGCCCACAGGGGGAAAAGGGCTACACCTTC.

The chain employs TRBV13 and TRBJ1-4; TRBD1 might be the D (6 bases). V was pared by 2 bases and J by 5 bases, with 15 bases between. CDR3 length: 16 residues. Germline V gives CDR1 PRHDT, CDR2 FYEKMQ (reference sequence). DNA for the CDR3: TGTGCCAGCAGCTTATCTAGTACAGGGAGGAATGAAAAACTGTTTTTT. Its protein product is CASSLSSTGRNEKLFF.

The gene calls are TRBV7-2 and TRBJ1-3, with no clear D. The V gene lost 4 bases and the J gene lost 0 bases, with 13 bases spanning the gap. The CDR3 is 16 amino acids. Germline CDR1 and CDR2: SGHTA and FQGNSA. Here the CDR3 reads CASSSPDTPSGNTIYF. In nucleotides, the CDR3 is TGTGCCAGCAGCTCGCCCGACACCCCCTCTGGAAACACCATATATTTT. Together with reference TRBV7-2 and TRBJ1-3, the CDR3 gives the full variable domain: GAGVSQSPSNKVTEKGKDVELRCDPISGHTALYWYRQSLGQGLEFLIYFQGNSAPDKSGLPSDRFSAERTGGSVSTLTIQRTQQEDSAVYLCASSSPDTPSGNTIYFGEGSWLTVV.

The V gene is TRBV6-6, the J gene TRBJ2-3, with D unclear. Trimming stripped 0 bases from V and 6 bases from J, with 4 bases between. The CDR3 loop spans 12 amino acids. CDR1 is MNHNY, CDR2 SVGAGI, per germline (reference sequence). The CDR3 region has the DNA TGTGCCAGCAGTTACTCATCGGATACGCAGTATTTT. As protein: CASSYSSDTQYF.

The J gene is TRBJ1-1, the V gene TRBV30; D might be TRBD1 (5 bases). Trimming took 3 bases from V and 3 from J, leaving 26 bases between them. The CDR3 is made up of 18 amino acids. CDR1 is GTSNPN and CDR2 is SVGIG in the germline V gene (reference sequence). The CDR3 sequence is CAWSPWVRANRIDTEAFF. In nucleotides, the CDR3 is TGTGCCTGGAGCCCTTGGGTCAGGGCTAATCGAATTGACACTGAAGCTTTCTTT.

V usage is TRBV28 and J usage is TRBJ1-6, with a tentative D call TRBD1 (5 bases). Germline CDR1 reads MDHEN; CDR2 reads SYDVKM. V dropped 10 bases and J dropped 6 bases, with 16 bases sitting between them. This CDR3 is 14 amino acids long. In nucleotides, the CDR3 is TGTGCCACGACACCGGGAAGGGGTAATTCACCCCTCCACTTT. This sequence encodes CATTPGRGNSPLHF.

The V gene is TRBV7-3, the J gene TRBJ2-5; D is uncertain. Germline lookup yields CDR1 SGHTA and CDR2 FQGTGA. V lost 1 base to trimming and J lost 3 bases, with 6 bases between them. The CDR3 contains 13 residues. CDR3 sequence: CASSLMAKETQYF. The CDR3 region has the DNA TGTGCCAGCAGCTTAATGGCCAAAGAGACCCAGTACTTC.

The genes are TRBV4-2 and TRBJ2-1; no definite D call. The CDR3 length is 16 residues. V dropped 0 bases and J dropped 0 bases, with 9 bases sitting between them. Germline assignment: CDR1 LGHNA and CDR2 YNFKEQ. The CDR3 here is CASSQESRSSYNEQFF. The CDR3 DNA reads as TGTGCCAGCAGCCAAGAAAGCAGGAGCTCCTACAATGAGCAGTTCTTC.

The chain is built from TRBV7-8 and TRBJ1-2; TRBD1 agrees at 9 bases. The CDR3 runs 14 residues. Looked up from germline, CDR1 is SGHVS and CDR2 is FQNEAQ. The trim removed 4 bases at V and 5 bases at J, leaving 5 bases unmatched. In nucleotides, the CDR3 is TGTGCCAGCAGCTCTGCCGGGACAGGGTATGGCTACACCTTC. Translation gives CASSSAGTGYGYTF.

This chain uses TRBV19 with TRBJ1-2; 7 positions agree with TRBD1. The CDR3 spans 15 residues. V lost 7 bases to trimming and J lost 2 bases; unmatched junction nucleotides: 10. Per germline, CDR1 LNHDA and CDR2 SQIVND (reference sequence). In nucleotides, the CDR3 is TGTGCCAGTACCGCAAATCCCAGGGGGAACTATGGCTACACCTTC. This gives the protein CASTANPRGNYGYTF.

The gene calls are TRBV7-2 and TRBJ1-1; TRBD1 is a possible D gene (6 bases). There are 13 residues in the CDR3. V was clipped by 4 bases and J by 8 bases, with 14 bases between them. Germline V gene sequence: CDR1 SGHTA, CDR2 FQGNSA. CDR3 protein: CASSSQGGGEAFF. CDR3 DNA: TGTGCCAGCAGCTCACAGGGCGGCGGGGAAGCTTTCTTT.

V and J are TRBV7-2 and TRBJ1-3; TRBD1 matches at 7 bases. The V gene's germline CDR1 is SGHTA and CDR2 FQGNSA. The CDR3 is made up of 15 amino acids. The V segment lost 0 bases and the J segment 6 bases; nucleotides outside the gene matches: 5. In DNA form, the CDR3 reads TGTGCCAGCAGCTTAGCGGGACAGCGCGAAAACACCATATATTTT. Its protein product is CASSLAGQRENTIYF.

The chain joins TRBV20-1 to TRBJ2-7; no clear D gene. Germline-derived CDR1 and CDR2 are DFQATT and SNEGSKA (reference sequence). This CDR3 comprises 11 residues. Trimming cost V 4 bases and J 6 bases, with 10 bases left between them. Written as DNA, the CDR3 is TGCAGTGCTACCCCCGCCGGCGAGCAGTACTTC. Encoded protein: CSATPAGEQYF.

V and J are TRBV4-2 and TRBJ2-3; no clear D gene. Trimming stripped 0 bases from V and 3 bases from J, with 10 bases between. Germline V gene lookup returns CDR1 LGHNA and CDR2 YNFKEQ. The CDR3 is 15 residues long. The CDR3 nucleotides read TGTGCCAGCAGCCAAGATCAACGATTGACAGATACGCAGTATTTT. Protein product: CASSQDQRLTDTQYF.

This chain joins TRBV4-3 and TRBJ2-5, with D hard to call. Trimming removed 2 bases from V and 3 bases from J, with 10 bases in between. CDR3 length: 14 residues. Germline CDR1 LGHNA, CDR2 YSLEER. The CDR3 nucleotides are TGCGCCAGCAGCCAAAATACTCCGGAAGAGACCCAGTACTTC. Its protein is CASSQNTPEETQYF.